A selection of T cell receptor beta chains follows, all from one sample in a study of T cell responses to AZD1222 COVID-19 vaccine. Sequencing was performed with immunoSEQ multiplex PCR; in TCRdb, only in-frame clones are kept and a portion is missing. Here the sample spans 100,000 to 140,000 clones, about 90% being singletons. The specimen comprised peripheral blood, sampled 28 days after the second AZD1222 dose. Source of these receptors: an adult who received the AZD1222 COVID-19 vaccine. Each CDR3 is given with its conserved first and last residue. The order of the fields is CDR3 protein, J gene, clone size, V gene, D gene. The D gene is left open where the match is weak. Clone size is stated in some rows and not others, as once, few, many or a class when expanded.

CDR3: CASSPRWTGDLGGQPQHF
J: TRBJ1-5
size: NA
V: TRBV18
D: TRBD1

CDR3: CASSAGLAGEGDTQYF
J: TRBJ2-3
size: NA
V: TRBV5-4
D: TRBD2

CDR3: CASSPQGHSGNTIYF
J: TRBJ1-3
size: NA
V: TRBV9
D: NA

CDR3: CASSLAGRNTEAFF
J: TRBJ1-1
size: NA
V: TRBV5-1
D: NA

CDR3: CASSLGLDEQYF
J: TRBJ2-7
size: NA
V: TRBV5-1
D: NA

CDR3: CASSSLAGGPVETQYF
J: TRBJ2-5
size: NA
V: TRBV19
D: TRBD2

CDR3: CAWSVEGKNSPLHF
J: TRBJ1-6
size: NA
V: TRBV30
D: NA

CDR3: CASSPGTDNSPLHF
J: TRBJ1-6
size: NA
V: TRBV7-2
D: TRBD1

CDR3: CATSGDYGELFF
J: TRBJ2-2
size: NA
V: TRBV15
D: TRBD2

CDR3: CASSFGGNSYEQYF
J: TRBJ2-7
size: NA
V: TRBV7-2
D: NA

CDR3: CASTGLGHYEQYF
J: TRBJ2-7
size: NA
V: TRBV12-3/TRBV12-4
D: NA

CDR3: CATSRDRGNTIYF
J: TRBJ1-3
size: NA
V: TRBV15
D: NA

CDR3: CASSLLQTSGELFF
J: TRBJ2-2
size: NA
V: TRBV7-2
D: NA

CDR3: CASSEYGAGNEKLFF
J: TRBJ1-4
size: NA
V: TRBV6-1
D: NA

CDR3: CSARAQNTQYF
J: TRBJ2-3
size: NA
V: TRBV20-1
D: NA

CDR3: CASSFSSETQYF
J: TRBJ2-5
size: NA
V: TRBV28
D: NA

CDR3: CASSTTSGGADTQYF
J: TRBJ2-3
size: NA
V: TRBV19
D: TRBD2

CDR3: CASSSGNAYEQYF
J: TRBJ2-7
size: once
V: TRBV6-2/TRBV6-3
D: NA

CDR3: CASSFLGGTDTQYF
J: TRBJ2-3
size: NA
V: TRBV27
D: TRBD2

CDR3: CASSLDGADNQPQHF
J: TRBJ1-5
size: NA
V: TRBV7-9
D: NA

CDR3: CASRLGAGGFGNEQFF
J: TRBJ2-1
size: NA
V: TRBV4-1
D: TRBD2

CDR3: CASSQETPSESGANVLTF
J: TRBJ2-6
size: few
V: TRBV4-1
D: NA

CDR3: CASSAGTENEKLFF
J: TRBJ1-4
size: NA
V: TRBV9
D: TRBD1

CDR3: CASSQDGLRTQYF
J: TRBJ2-5
size: NA
V: TRBV4-1
D: NA

CDR3: CASGWVTPLHF
J: TRBJ1-6
size: NA
V: TRBV5-8
D: NA

CDR3: CAWSDGTGQNEQFF
J: TRBJ2-1
size: NA
V: TRBV30
D: TRBD1

CDR3: CASSRDGGNEQYF
J: TRBJ2-7
size: NA
V: TRBV5-1
D: TRBD2

CDR3: CASSFQTDRAYGYTF
J: TRBJ1-2
size: NA
V: TRBV7-2
D: TRBD1

CDR3: CASIDPGGAGVGDTQYF
J: TRBJ2-3
size: NA
V: TRBV7-2
D: TRBD2

CDR3: CASSSPRGPSGNTIYF
J: TRBJ1-3
size: NA
V: TRBV5-1
D: NA

CDR3: CASSEVADIRLHEQYF
J: TRBJ2-7
size: NA
V: TRBV6-1
D: NA

CDR3: CASVRGAGPYNEQFF
J: TRBJ2-1
size: NA
V: TRBV28
D: NA

CDR3: CASSLGGPMETQYF
J: TRBJ2-5
size: NA
V: TRBV7-9
D: NA

CDR3: CASSHGHRNTEAFF
J: TRBJ1-1
size: NA
V: TRBV14
D: NA

CDR3: CASSWGHRNTEAFF
J: TRBJ1-1
size: NA
V: TRBV5-1
D: NA

CDR3: CASSQGRSGPQHF
J: TRBJ1-5
size: NA
V: TRBV27
D: NA

CDR3: CASAHGRAPLPGGEPQHF
J: TRBJ1-5
size: NA
V: TRBV27
D: NA

CDR3: CASSMGRVDGYTF
J: TRBJ1-2
size: NA
V: TRBV19
D: NA

CDR3: CASSLAGPPDTQYF
J: TRBJ2-3
size: NA
V: TRBV7-2
D: NA

CDR3: CAISDPGRNNSPLHF
J: TRBJ1-6
size: NA
V: TRBV10-3
D: NA

CDR3: CASSLDHPLRPQHF
J: TRBJ1-5
size: NA
V: TRBV7-8
D: NA

CDR3: CASSQADRKGGYTF
J: TRBJ1-2
size: NA
V: TRBV4-1
D: NA

CDR3: CATWERDGAYQPQHF
J: TRBJ1-5
size: once
V: TRBV19
D: NA

CDR3: CATRGGSSYNEQFF
J: TRBJ2-1
size: NA
V: TRBV5-4
D: NA

CDR3: CAWSGAPTYGYTF
J: TRBJ1-2
size: NA
V: TRBV30
D: NA

CDR3: CASRQPGQGVYEQYF
J: TRBJ2-7
size: NA
V: TRBV6-5
D: TRBD1

CDR3: CASSLARGVADEQYF
J: TRBJ2-7
size: NA
V: TRBV11-2
D: NA

CDR3: CASSLRETGELFF
J: TRBJ2-2
size: once
V: TRBV5-1
D: NA

CDR3: CASSPRAGDEQYF
J: TRBJ2-7
size: NA
V: TRBV18
D: NA

CDR3: CASSIVGQSNQPQHF
J: TRBJ1-5
size: NA
V: TRBV19
D: NA

CDR3: CASSLYQSLNYGYTF
J: TRBJ1-2
size: once
V: TRBV5-1
D: NA

CDR3: CASVSQGTHQPQHF
J: TRBJ1-5
size: NA
V: TRBV12-5
D: TRBD1

CDR3: CASSVSGGRYNEQFF
J: TRBJ2-1
size: NA
V: TRBV9
D: TRBD2

CDR3: CACRGGARGYGYTF
J: TRBJ1-2
size: NA
V: TRBV2
D: NA

CDR3: CASSHLRGTGSNYGYTF
J: TRBJ1-2
size: once
V: TRBV14
D: NA